The rows below give T cell receptor beta chains drawn from one sample of a study of response to subunit inactivated influenza vaccine. One entry per CDR3 protein results from TCRdb running MiXCR on the RT-PCR reads. The sample lists 500,000 to 600,000 distinct CDR3 sequences, about 10% occurring once. Here the sequenced sample was PBMCs from blood, taken on the day of vaccination. Source of these receptors: a man aged 50 to 60 who received an inactivated influenza vaccine. Each CDR3 is given with its conserved first and last residue. Fields, in order: V gene, CDR3 length, CDR3 protein.

TRBV5-5 16 CASSSIPTHVTGELFF
TRBV7-9 14 CASSDQGLNSPLHF
TRBV27 11 CASIKGNEQFF
TRBV18 16 CASSPRTGAEVYGYTF
TRBV6-2/TRBV6-3 13 CASSYREWDTQYF
TRBV7-2 17 CASSPNLLAGGSETQYF
TRBV4-3 16 CASSQDWDRVPAEAFF
TRBV4-1 15 CASSPMTGGSYEQYF
TRBV14 14 CASSQVAGVSEQYF
TRBV5-4 14 CASSSGAVLNEQFF
TRBV15 13 CATSSGQEETQYF
TRBV11-1 14 CASSVVRVGETQYF
TRBV25-1 17 CASRPSPGQGARETQYF
TRBV5-5 15 CASSLDWGKDTEAFF
TRBV27 16 CASSPGLAGITETQYF
TRBV6-1 14 CASSSQPGLSEQYF
TRBV10-3 13 CAISEAGTAEQYF
TRBV7-9 16 CASSFVQRGAGETQYF
TRBV7-2 16 CASSLATGTNQETQYF